This T cell receptor beta chain came from a study of response to subunit inactivated influenza vaccine. TCRdb passed the RT-PCR reads through MiXCR, listing each CDR3 protein once. Here the sample spans about 540,000 distinct CDR3 sequences, around a quarter being singletons. The CDR3 contains 15 residues. Trimming removed 5 bases from V and 2 bases from J, with 13 bases in between. Germline-derived CDR1 and CDR2 are SGHAT and FQNNGV. The data were also submitted as part of a second study, on T cells expressing NK-cell markers. As that study records: Beta-chain TCR cDNA was generated via 5'RACE template switching with UMIs. It was sorted CD3+CD56-NKG2C+, CD3+CD56+NKG2C- and CD3+CD56+NKG2C+ T cells that provided the TCR beta repertoires. Eight donors were sequenced, of whom seven were HCMV-seropositive, while the remaining one was HCMV-seronegative. Once again these clonotypes came out on top in the CD3+CD56-NKG2C+ fraction of several donors.

Sample: CD4+ T cells sorted from PBMCs, taken 11 to 12 days after vaccination. This sequence joins TRBV11-2 and TRBJ1-3, with a weak D call TRBD1 (5 bases). The receptor's source is a man aged 45-65 years who received an inactivated influenza vaccine. CDR3 residues: CASSPRRGPGNTIYF. The CDR3 nucleotides are TGTGCCAGCAGCCCCCGGAGGGGACCTGGAAACACCATATATTTT.